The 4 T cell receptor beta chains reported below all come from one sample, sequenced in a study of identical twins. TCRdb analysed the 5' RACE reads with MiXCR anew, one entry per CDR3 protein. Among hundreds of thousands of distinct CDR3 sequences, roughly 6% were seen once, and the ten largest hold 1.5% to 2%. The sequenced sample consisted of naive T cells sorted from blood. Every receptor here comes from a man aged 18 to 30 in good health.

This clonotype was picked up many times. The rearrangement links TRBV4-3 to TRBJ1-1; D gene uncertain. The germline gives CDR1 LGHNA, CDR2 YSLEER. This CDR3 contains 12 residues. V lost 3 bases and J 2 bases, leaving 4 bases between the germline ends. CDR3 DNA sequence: TGCGCCAGCAGCCACGGAAACACTGAAGCTTTCTTT. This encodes CASSHGNTEAFF.

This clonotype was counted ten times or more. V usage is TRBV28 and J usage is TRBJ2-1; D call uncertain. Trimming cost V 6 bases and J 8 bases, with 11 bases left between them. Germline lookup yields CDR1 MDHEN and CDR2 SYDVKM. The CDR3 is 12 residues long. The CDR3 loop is CASSSDLHEQFF. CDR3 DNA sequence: TGTGCCAGCAGCTCCGACTTGCATGAGCAGTTCTTC.

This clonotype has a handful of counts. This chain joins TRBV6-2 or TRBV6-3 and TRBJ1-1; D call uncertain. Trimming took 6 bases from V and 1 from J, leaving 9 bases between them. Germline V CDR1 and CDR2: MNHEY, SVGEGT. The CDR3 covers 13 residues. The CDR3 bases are TGTGCCAGCAGCCCGTCCTGGAACACTGAAGCTTTCTTT. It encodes CASSPSWNTEAFF.

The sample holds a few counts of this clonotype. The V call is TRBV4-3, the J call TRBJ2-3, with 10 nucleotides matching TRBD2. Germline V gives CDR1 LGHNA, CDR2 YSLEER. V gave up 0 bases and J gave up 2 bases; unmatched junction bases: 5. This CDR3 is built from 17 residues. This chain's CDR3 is CASSQDGTSGDTDTQYF. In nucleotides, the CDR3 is TGCGCCAGCAGCCAAGATGGTACTAGCGGGGACACAGATACGCAGTATTTT.